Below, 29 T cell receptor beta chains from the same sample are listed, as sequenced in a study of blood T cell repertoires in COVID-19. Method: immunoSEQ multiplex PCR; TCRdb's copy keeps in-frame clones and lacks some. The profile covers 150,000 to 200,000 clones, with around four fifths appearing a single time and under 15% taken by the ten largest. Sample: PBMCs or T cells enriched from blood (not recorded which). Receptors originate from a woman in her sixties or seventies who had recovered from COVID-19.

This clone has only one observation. CDR3 amino acids: CASSSQTGGQSGELFF. The CDR3 nucleotides read TGTGCCAGCAGCTCCCAGACAGGGGGCCAATCCGGGGAGCTGTTTTTT. The V call is TRBV5-4, the J call TRBJ2-2; TRBD1 aligns across 10 bases. The J segment lost 6 bases and the V segment lost 3 bases, leaving 8 bases of the junction unmatched. The CDR3 totals 16 residues. Germline-derived CDR1 and CDR2 are SGHNT and YYREEE (reference sequence).

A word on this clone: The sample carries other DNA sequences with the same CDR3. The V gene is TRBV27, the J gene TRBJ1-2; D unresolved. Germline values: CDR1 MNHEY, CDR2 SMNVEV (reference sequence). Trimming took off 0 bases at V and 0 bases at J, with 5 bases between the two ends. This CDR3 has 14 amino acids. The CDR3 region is CASSLSRANYGYTF. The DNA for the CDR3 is TGTGCCAGCAGTTTATCCCGGGCTAACTATGGCTACACCTTC.

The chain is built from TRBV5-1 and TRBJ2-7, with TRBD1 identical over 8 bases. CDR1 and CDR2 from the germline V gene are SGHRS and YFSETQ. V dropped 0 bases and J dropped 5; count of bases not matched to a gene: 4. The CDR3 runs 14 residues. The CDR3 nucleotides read TGCGCCAGCAGCTTGGGTTGGGACAGGAACGAGCAGTACTTC. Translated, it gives CASSLGWDRNEQYF.

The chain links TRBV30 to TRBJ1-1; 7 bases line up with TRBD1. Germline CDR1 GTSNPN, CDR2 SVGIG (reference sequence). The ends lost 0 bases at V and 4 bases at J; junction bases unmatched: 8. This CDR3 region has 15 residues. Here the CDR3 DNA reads TGTGCCTGGAGTGTACAGGGGATGGGTGCCACTGAAGCTTTCTTT. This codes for CAWSVQGMGATEAFF.

Written as DNA, the CDR3 is TGTGCCAGCAGCGTCAGGCAGGGCCGGGGCTACACCTTC. Protein sequence: CASSVRQGRGYTF. The V call is TRBV9, the J call TRBJ1-2, with a tentative D call TRBD1 (5 bases). The germline V gene has CDR1 SGDLS and CDR2 YYNGEE. V was pared by 2 bases and J by 8 bases, with 13 bases between. The length of the CDR3 is 13 residues.

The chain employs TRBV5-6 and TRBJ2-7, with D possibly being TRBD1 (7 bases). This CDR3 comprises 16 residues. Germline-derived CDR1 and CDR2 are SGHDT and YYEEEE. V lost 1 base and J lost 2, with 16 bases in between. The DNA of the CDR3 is TGTGCCAGCAGCTTGTACGGGACTCAGGGGGCCTACGAGCAGTACTTC. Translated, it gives CASSLYGTQGAYEQYF.

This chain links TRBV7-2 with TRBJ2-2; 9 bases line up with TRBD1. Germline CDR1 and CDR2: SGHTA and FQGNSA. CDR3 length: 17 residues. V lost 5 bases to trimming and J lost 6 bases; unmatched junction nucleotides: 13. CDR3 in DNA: TGTGCCAGCAGCCGCACAGGGGGCATTATTCGGGCCGGGGAGCTGTTTTTT. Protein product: CASSRTGGIIRAGELFF.

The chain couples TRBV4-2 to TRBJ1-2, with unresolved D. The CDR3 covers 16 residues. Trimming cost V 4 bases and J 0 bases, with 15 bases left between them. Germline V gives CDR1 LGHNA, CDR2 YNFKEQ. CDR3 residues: CASSPYSLGANYGYTF. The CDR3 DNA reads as TGTGCCAGCAGCCCCTACTCGCTCGGGGCTAACTATGGCTACACCTTC.

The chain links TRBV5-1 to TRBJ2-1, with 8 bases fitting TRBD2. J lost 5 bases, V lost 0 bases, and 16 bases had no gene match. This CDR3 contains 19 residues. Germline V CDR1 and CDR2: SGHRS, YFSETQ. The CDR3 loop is CASSLVGGGGITNNNEQFF. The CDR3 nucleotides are TGCGCCAGCAGCTTGGTCGGGGGGGGCGGAATAACTAACAACAATGAGCAGTTCTTC.

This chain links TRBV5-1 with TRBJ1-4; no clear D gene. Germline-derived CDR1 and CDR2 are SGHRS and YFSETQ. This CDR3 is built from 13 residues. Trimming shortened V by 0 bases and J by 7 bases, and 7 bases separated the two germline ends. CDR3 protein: CASSLGGPEKLFF. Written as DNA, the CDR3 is TGCGCCAGCAGCTTGGGCGGCCCTGAAAAACTGTTTTTT.

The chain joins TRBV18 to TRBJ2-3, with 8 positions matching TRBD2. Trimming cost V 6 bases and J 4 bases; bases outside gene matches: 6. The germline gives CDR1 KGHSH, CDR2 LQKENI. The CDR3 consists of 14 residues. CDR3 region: CASSFVAGSDTQYF. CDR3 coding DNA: TGTGCCAGCTCGTTTGTAGCGGGATCAGATACGCAGTATTTT.

The CDR3 loop is CAWSVPGLARYEQFF. CDR3 DNA sequence: TGTGCCTGGAGTGTACCTGGACTAGCGCGCTATGAGCAGTTCTTC. The chain has TRBV30 and TRBJ2-1; 9 bases align to TRBD2. Per germline, CDR1 GTSNPN and CDR2 SVGIG (reference sequence). The CDR3 is 15 amino acids. With 0 bases clipped from V and 8 bases from J, the junction kept 8 bases outside the gene matches.

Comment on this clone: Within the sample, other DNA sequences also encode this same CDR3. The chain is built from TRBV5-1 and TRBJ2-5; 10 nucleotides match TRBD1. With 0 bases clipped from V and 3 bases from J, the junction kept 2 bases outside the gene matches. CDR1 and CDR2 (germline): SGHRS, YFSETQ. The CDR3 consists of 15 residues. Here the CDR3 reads CASSLAGTGEETQYF. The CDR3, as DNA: TGCGCCAGCAGCTTGGCCGGGACAGGGGAAGAGACCCAGTACTTC.

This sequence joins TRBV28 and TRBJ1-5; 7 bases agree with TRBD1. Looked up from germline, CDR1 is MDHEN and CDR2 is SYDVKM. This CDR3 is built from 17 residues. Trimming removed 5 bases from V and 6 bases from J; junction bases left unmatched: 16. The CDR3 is CASSLTSTGKVSQPQHF. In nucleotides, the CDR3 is TGTGCCAGCAGTCTCACCTCGACAGGGAAGGTCTCTCAGCCCCAGCATTTT.

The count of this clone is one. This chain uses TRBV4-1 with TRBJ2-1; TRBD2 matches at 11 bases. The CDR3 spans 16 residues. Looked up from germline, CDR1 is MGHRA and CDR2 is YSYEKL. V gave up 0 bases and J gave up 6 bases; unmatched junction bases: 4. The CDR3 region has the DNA TGCGCCAGCAGCCAAGATGGGCTAGCGGGGGGCAATGAGCAGTTCTTC. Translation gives CASSQDGLAGGNEQFF.

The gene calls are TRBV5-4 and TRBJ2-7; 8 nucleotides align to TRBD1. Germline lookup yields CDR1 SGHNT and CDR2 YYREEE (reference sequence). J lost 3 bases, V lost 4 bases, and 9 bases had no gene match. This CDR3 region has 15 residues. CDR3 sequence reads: CASSEAGTGLYEQYF. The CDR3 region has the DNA TGTGCCAGCAGCGAGGCCGGGACAGGACTCTACGAGCAGTACTTC.

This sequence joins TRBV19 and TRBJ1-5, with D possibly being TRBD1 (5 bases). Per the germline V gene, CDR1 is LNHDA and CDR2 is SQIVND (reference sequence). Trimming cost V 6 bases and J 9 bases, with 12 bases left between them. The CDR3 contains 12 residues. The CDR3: CASRAGNGPQHF. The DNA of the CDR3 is TGTGCCAGTAGGGCAGGGAATGGGCCCCAGCATTTT.

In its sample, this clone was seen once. The CDR3 nucleotides are TGTGCCCCCGCCGAGAAAAACATTCAGTACTTC. Translating it yields CAPAEKNIQYF. This sequence joins TRBV30 and TRBJ2-4; D not certain. The V gene's germline CDR1 is GTSNPN and CDR2 SVGIG (reference sequence). Trimming cost V 8 bases and J 4 bases, with 9 bases left between them. There are 11 residues in the CDR3.

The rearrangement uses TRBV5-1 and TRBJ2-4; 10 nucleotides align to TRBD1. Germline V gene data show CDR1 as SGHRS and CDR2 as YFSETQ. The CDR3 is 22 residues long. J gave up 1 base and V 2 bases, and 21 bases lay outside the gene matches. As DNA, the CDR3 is TGCGCCAGCAGCTTAGTAGACAGGGGGCTTTTGTGGGGTATTTTGGCCAAAAACATTCAGTACTTC. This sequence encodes CASSLVDRGLLWGILAKNIQYF.

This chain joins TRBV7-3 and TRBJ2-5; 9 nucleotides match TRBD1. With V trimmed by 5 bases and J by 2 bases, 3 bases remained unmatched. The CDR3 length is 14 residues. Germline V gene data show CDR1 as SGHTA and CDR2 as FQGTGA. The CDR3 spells CASSPGTGQETQYF. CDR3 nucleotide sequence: TGTGCCAGCAGCCCAGGGACAGGGCAAGAGACCCAGTACTTC. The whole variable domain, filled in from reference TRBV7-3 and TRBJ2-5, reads GAGVSQTPSNKVTEKGKYVELRCDPISGHTALYWYRQSLGQGPEFLIYFQGTGAADDSGLPNDRFFAVRPEGSVSTLKIQRTERGDSAVYLCASSPGTGQETQYFGPGTRLLVL.

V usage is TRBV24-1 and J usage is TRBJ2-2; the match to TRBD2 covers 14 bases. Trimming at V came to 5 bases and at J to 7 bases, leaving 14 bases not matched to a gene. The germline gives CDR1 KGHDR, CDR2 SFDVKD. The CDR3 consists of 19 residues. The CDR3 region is CATSAALGTSGSSFGELFF. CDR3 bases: TGTGCCACCAGTGCGGCCCTTGGGACTAGCGGGAGTTCGTTCGGGGAGCTGTTTTTT.

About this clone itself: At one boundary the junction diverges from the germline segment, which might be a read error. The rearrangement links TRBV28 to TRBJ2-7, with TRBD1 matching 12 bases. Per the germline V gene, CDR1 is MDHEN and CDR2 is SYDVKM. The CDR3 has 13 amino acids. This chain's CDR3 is CASRQGTGGNPNF. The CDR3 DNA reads TGTGCCAGCAGGCAAGGGACAGGGGGCAACCCAAACTTC. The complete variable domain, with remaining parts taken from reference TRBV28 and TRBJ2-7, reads DVKVTQSSRYLVKRTGEKVFLECVQDMDHENMFWYRQDPGLGLRLIYFSYDVKMKEKGDIPEGYSVSREKKERFSLILESASTNQTSMYLCASRQGTGGNPNFGPGTRLTVT.

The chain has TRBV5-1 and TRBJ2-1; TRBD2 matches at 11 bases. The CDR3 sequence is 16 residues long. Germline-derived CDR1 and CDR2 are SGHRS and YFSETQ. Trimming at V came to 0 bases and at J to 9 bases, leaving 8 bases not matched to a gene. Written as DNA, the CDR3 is TGCGCCAGCAGCTTGGGGGAACTAGCGGGGGCCAGTGAGCAGTTCTTC. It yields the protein CASSLGELAGASEQFF.

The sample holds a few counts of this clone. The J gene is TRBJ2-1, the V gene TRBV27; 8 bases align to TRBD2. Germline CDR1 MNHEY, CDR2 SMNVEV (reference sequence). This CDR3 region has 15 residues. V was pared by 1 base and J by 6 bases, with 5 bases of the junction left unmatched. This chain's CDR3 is CASSLLAGGSNEQFF. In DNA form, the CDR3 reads TGTGCCAGCAGTTTATTGGCGGGAGGTTCCAATGAGCAGTTCTTC.

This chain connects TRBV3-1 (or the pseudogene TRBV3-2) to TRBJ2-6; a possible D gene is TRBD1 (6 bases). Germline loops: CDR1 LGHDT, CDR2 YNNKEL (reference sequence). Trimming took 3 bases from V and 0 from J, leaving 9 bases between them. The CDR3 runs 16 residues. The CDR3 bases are TGTGCCAGCAGCCACACAGGGTCCTCTGGGGCCAACGTCCTGACTTTC. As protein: CASSHTGSSGANVLTF.

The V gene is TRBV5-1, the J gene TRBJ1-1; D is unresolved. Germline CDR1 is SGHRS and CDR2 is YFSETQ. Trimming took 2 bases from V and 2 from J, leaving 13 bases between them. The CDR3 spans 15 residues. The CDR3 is CASSFVRGTNTEAFF. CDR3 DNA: TGCGCCAGCAGCTTTGTACGGGGAACAAACACTGAAGCTTTCTTT. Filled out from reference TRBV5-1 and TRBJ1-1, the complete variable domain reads KAGVTQTPRYLIKTRGQQVTLSCSPISGHRSVSWYQQTPGQGLQFLFEYFSETQRNKGNFPGRFSGRQFSNSRSEMNVSTLELGDSALYLCASSFVRGTNTEAFFGQGTRLTVV.

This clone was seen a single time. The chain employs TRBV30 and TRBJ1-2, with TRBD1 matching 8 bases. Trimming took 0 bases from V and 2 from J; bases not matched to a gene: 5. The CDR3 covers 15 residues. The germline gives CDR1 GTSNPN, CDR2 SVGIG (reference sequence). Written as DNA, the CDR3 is TGTGCCTGGAGTGTAGGACAGGGAAAAAACTATGGCTACACCTTC. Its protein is CAWSVGQGKNYGYTF.

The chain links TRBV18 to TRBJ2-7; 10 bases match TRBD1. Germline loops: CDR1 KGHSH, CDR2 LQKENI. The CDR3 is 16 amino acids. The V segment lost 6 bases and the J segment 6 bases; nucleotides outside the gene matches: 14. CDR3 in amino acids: CASSLNPGTGVREQYF. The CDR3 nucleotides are TGTGCCAGCTCGCTCAACCCCGGGACAGGGGTCCGCGAGCAGTACTTC.

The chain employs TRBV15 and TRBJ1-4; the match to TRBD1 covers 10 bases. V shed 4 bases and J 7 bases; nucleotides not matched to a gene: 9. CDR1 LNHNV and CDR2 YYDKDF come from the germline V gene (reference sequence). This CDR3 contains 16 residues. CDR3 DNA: TGTGCCACCAGCACAACGCTGGGGGACAGGGGTGAAAAACTGTTTTTT. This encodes CATSTTLGDRGEKLFF.